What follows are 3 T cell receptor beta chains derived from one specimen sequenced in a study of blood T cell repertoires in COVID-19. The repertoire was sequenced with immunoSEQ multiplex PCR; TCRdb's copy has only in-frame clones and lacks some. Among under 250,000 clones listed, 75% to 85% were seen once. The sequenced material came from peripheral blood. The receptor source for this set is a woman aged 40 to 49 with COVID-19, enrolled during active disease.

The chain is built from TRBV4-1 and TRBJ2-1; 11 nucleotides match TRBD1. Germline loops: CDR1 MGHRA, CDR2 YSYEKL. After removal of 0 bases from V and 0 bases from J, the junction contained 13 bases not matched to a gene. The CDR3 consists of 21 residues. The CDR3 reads CASSQELGGQGAPSSYNEQFF. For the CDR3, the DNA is TGCGCCAGCAGCCAAGAATTAGGAGGACAGGGGGCACCGAGCTCCTACAATGAGCAGTTCTTC.

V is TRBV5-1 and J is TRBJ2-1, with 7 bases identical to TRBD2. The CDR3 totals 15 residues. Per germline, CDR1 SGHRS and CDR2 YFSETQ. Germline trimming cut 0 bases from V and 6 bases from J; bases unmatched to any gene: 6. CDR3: CASSLEGGPPNEQFF. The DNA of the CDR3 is TGCGCCAGCAGCTTGGAGGGAGGGCCCCCCAATGAGCAGTTCTTC.

The CDR3: CAGSGQGTGELFF. CDR3 nucleotide sequence: TGTGCCGGGTCGGGACAGGGCACCGGGGAGCTGTTTTTT. The chain is built from TRBV6-5 and TRBJ2-2; 9 bases map to TRBD1. Trimming cost V 11 bases and J 4 bases; bases outside gene matches: 5. In germline, CDR1 is MNHEY, CDR2 SVGAGI. This CDR3 is built from 13 residues.